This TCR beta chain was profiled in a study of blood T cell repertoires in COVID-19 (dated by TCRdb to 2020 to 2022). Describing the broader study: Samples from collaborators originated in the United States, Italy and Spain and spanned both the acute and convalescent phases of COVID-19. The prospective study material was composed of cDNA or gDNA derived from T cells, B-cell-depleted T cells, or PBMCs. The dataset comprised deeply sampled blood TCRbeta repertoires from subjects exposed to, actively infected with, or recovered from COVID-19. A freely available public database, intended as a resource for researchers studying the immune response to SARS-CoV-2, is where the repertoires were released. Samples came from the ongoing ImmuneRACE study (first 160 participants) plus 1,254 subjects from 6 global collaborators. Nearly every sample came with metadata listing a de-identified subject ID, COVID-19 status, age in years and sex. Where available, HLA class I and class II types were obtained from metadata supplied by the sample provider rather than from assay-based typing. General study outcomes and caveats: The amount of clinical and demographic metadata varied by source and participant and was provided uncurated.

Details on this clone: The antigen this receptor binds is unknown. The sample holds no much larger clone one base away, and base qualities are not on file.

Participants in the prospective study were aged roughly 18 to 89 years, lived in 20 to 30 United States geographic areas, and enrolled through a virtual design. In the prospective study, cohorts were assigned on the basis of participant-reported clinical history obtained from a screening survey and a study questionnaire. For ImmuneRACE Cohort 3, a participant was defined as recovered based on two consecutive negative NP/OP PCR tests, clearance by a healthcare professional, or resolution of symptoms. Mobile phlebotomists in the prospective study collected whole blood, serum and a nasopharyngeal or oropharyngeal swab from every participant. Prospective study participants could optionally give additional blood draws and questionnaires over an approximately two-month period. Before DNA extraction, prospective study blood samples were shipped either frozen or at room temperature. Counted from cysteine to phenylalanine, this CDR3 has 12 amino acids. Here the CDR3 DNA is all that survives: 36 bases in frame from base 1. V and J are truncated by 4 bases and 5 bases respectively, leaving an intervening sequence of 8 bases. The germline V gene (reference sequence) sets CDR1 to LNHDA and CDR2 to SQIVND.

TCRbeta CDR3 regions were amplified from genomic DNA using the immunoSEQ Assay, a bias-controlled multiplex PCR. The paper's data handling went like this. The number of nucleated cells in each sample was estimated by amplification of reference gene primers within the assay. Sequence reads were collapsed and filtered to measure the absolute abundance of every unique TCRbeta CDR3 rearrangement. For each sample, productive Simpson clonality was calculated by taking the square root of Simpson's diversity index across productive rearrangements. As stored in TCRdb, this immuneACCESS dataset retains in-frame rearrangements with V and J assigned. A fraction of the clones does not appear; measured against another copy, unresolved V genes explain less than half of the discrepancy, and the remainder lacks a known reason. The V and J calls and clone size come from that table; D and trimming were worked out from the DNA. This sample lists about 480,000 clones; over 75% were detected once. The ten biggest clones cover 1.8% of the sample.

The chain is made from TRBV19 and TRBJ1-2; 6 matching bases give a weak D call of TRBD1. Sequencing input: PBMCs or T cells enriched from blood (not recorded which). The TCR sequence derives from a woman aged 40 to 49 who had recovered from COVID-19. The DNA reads TGTGCCAGTAGTAGAACAGGGTATGGCTACACCTTC. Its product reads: CASSRTGYGYTF.